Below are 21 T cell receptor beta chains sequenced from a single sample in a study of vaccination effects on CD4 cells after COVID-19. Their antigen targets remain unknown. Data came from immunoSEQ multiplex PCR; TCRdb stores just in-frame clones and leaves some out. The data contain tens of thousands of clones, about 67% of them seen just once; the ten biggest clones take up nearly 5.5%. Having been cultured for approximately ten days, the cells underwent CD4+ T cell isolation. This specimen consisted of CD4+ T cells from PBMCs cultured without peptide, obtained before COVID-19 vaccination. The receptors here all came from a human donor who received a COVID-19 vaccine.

The CDR3 spells CASSIGGQGFQQPQHF. CDR3 nucleotides: TGTGCCAGTAGTATAGGGGGACAGGGGTTCCAACAGCCCCAGCATTTT. The chain has TRBV19 and TRBJ1-5; 10 bases map to TRBD1. V trimming: 1 base; J trimming: 7 bases; junction bases outside the gene matches: 7. The CDR3 has 16 amino acids. The germline V gene encodes CDR1 LNHDA and CDR2 SQIVND (reference sequence). The variable domain in full, completed from reference TRBV19 and TRBJ1-5, reads DGGITQSPKYLFRKEGQNVTLSCEQNLNHDAMYWYRQDPGQGLRLIYYSQIVNDFQKGDIAEGYSVSREKKESFPLTVTSAQKNPTAFYLCASSIGGQGFQQPQHFGDGTRLSIL.

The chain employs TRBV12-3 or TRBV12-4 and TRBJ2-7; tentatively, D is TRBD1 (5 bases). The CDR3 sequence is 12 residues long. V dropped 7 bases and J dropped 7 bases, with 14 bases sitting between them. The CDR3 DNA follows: TGTGCCAGCACCAAGGACATGTGGGAGCAGTACTTC. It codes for CASTKDMWEQYF.

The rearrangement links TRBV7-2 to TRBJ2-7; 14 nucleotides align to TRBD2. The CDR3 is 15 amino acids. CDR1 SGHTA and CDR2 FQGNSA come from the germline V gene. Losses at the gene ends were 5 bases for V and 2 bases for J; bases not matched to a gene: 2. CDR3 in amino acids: CASSAGLAGAYEQYF. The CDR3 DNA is TGTGCCAGCAGCGCGGGACTAGCGGGAGCCTACGAGCAGTACTTC. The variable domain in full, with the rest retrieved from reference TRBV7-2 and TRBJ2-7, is GAGVSQSPSNKVTEKGKDVELRCDPISGHTALYWYRQSLGQGLEFLIYFQGNSAPDKSGLPSDRFSAERTGGSVSTLTIQRTQQEDSAVYLCASSAGLAGAYEQYFGPGTRLTVT.

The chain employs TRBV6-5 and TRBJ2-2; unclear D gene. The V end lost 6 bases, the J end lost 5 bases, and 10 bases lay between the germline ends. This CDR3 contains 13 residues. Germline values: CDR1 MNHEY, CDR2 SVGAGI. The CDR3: CASRILGTGELFF. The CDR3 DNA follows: TGTGCCAGCAGGATTCTAGGGACCGGGGAGCTGTTTTTT.

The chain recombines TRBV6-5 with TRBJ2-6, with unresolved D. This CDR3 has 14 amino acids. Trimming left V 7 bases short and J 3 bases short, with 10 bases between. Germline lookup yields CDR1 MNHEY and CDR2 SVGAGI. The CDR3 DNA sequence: TGTGCCAGCACCCCCGGAATTGGGGCCAACGTCCTGACTTTC. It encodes CASTPGIGANVLTF.

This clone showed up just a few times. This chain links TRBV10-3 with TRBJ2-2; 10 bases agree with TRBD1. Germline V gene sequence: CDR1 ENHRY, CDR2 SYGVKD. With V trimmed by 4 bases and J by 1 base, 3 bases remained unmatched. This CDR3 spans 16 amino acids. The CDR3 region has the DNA TGTGCCATCAGTGTAAGGGACAGGGGGAACACCGGGGAGCTGTTTTTT. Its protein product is CAISVRDRGNTGELFF.

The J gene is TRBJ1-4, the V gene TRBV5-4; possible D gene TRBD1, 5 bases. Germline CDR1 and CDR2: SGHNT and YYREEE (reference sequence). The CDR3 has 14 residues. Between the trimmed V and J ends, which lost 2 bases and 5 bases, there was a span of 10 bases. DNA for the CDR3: TGTGCCAGCAGCTTTGGGGCGCGAAATGAAAAACTGTTTTTT. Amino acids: CASSFGARNEKLFF.

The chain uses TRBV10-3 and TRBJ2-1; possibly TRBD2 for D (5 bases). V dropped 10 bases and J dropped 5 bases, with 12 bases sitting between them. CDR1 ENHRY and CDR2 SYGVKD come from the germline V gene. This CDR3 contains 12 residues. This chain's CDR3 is CATRTGNNEQFF. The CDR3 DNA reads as TGTGCCACAAGGACTGGAAACAATGAGCAGTTCTTC.

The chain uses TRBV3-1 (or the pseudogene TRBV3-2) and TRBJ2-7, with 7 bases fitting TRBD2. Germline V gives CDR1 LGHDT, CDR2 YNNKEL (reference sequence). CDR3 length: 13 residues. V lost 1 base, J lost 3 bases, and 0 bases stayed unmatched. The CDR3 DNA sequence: TGTGCCAGCAGCCAAGCGGGGGGCTACGAGCAGTACTTC. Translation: CASSQAGGYEQYF.

The CDR3 is CASRRTSGLAEYNEQFF. CDR3 DNA sequence: TGTGCCAGCAGAAGAACCTCGGGACTAGCGGAGTACAATGAGCAGTTCTTC. The rearrangement uses TRBV21-1 and TRBJ2-1; the table's TRBD2 call for D was not verified on the DNA. TRBV21-1 is given as a pseudogene. The CDR3 consists of 17 residues.

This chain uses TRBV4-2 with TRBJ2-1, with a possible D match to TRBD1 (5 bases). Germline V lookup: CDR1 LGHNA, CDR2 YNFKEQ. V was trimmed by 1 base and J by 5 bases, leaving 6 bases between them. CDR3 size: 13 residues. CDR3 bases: TGTGCCAGCAGCCAAGTGACAGACAATGAGCAGTTCTTC. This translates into CASSQVTDNEQFF.

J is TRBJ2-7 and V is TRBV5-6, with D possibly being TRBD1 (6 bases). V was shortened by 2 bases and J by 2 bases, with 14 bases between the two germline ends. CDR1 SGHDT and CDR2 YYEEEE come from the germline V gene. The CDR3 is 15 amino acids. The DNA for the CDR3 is TGTGCCAGCAGCTTTTTTGGACAGAGCCCCTACGAGCAGTACTTC. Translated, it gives CASSFFGQSPYEQYF.

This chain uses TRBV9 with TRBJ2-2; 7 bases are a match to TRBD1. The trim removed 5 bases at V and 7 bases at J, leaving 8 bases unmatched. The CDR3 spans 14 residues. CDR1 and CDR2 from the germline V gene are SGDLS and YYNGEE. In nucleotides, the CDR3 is TGTGCCAGCAGTCTACAGGGGTTAGGCGGGGAGCTGTTTTTT. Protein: CASSLQGLGGELFF.

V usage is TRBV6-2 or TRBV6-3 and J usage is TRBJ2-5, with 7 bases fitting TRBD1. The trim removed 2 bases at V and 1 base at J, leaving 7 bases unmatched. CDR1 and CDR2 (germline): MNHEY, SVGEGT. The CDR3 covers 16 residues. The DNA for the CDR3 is TGTGCCAGCAGTTACCGAACAGGGGCCCGCCAAGAGACCCAGTACTTC. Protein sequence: CASSYRTGARQETQYF.

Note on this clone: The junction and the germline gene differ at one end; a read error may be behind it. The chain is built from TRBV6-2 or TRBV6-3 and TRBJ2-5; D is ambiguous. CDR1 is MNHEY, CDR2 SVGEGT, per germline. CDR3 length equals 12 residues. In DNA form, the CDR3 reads TGTGCCAGCAATTACCCTGGGGAGACCCAGTACTTC. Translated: CASNYPGETQYF.

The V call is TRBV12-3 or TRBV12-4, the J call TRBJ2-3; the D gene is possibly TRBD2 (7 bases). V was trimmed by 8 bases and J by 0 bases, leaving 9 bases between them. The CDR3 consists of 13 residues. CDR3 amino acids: CASGRGSTDTQYF. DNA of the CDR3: TGTGCCAGCGGGAGGGGGAGCACAGATACGCAGTATTTT.

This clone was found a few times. The CDR3 is CASSFNWGSNQPQHF. In nucleotides, the CDR3 is TGTGCCAGCAGCTTCAATTGGGGAAGCAATCAGCCCCAGCATTTT. The chain uses TRBV7-2 and TRBJ1-5; no clear D. Germline CDR1 SGHTA, CDR2 FQGNSA. This CDR3 region has 15 residues. V lost 3 bases and J lost 1, with 10 bases in between.

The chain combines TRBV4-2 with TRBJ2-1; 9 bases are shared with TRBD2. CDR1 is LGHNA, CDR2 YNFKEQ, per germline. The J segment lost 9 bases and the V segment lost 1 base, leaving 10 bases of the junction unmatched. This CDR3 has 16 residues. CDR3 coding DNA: TGTGCCAGCAGCCAAGCCGGGACTAGCATTATGTTTGAGCAGTTCTTC. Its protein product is CASSQAGTSIMFEQFF.

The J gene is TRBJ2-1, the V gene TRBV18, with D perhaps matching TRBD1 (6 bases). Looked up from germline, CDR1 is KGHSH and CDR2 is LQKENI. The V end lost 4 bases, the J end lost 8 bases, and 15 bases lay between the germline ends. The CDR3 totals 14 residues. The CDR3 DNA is TGTGCCAGCTCACTGGCACAGGGACGATATGAGCAGTTCTTC. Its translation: CASSLAQGRYEQFF.

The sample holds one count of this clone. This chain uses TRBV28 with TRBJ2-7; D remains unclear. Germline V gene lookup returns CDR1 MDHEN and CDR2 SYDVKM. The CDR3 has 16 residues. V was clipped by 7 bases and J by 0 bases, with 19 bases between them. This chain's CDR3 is CASTVGRHEGSYEQYF. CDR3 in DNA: TGTGCCAGCACCGTAGGACGCCATGAAGGCTCCTACGAGCAGTACTTC. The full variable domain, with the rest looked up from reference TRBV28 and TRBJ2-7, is DVKVTQSSRYLVKRTGEKVFLECVQDMDHENMFWYRQDPGLGLRLIYFSYDVKMKEKGDIPEGYSVSREKKERFSLILESASTNQTSMYLCASTVGRHEGSYEQYFGPGTRLTVT.

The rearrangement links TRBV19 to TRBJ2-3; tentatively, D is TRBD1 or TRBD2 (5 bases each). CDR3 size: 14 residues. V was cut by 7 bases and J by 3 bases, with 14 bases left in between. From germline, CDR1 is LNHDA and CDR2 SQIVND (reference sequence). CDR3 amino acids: CASNGDPPTDTQYF. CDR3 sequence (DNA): TGTGCCAGTAATGGGGACCCCCCTACAGATACGCAGTATTTT.